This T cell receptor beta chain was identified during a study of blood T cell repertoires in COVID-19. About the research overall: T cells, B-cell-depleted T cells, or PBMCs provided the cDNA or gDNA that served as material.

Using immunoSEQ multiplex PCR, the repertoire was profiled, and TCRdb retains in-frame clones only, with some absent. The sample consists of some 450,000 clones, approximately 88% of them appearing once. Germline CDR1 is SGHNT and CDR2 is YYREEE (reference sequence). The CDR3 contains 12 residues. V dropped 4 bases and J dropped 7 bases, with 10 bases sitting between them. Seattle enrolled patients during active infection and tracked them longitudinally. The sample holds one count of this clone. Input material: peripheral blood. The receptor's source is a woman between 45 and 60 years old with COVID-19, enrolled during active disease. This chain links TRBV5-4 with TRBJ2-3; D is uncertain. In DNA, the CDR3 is TGTGCCAGCAGCCCGAATCCTAATACGCAGTATTTT. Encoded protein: CASSPNPNTQYF.